The T cell receptor beta chain under discussion was sequenced for a study of cytomegalovirus exposure and HLA in healthy donors. The study ran its PCR with 60 Vbeta and 13 Jbeta primers. Sequenced by immunoSEQ multiplex PCR; TCRdb stores in-frame clones only, minus some. The sample includes 100,000 or so clones, around 75% of them seen just once. The CDR3 sequence is 13 residues long. Germline-derived CDR1 and CDR2 are MDHEN and SYDVKM. V was pared by 3 bases and J by 6 bases, with 12 bases between. The specimen was PBMCs. This sequence was found in a man aged 45-60 years in good health and CMV-seronegative. The V call is TRBV28, the J call TRBJ2-7; a weak D match, TRBD1 (6 bases). This CDR3 reads CASSLGTTREQYF. The CDR3, as DNA: TGTGCCAGCAGTTTGGGGACAACGCGCGAGCAGTACTTC.